This T cell receptor (beta chain) was profiled in a study of T cell changes during pregnancy in multiple sclerosis. The CDR3 contains 12 residues. V was trimmed by 2 bases and J by 5 bases, leaving 5 bases between them. From germline, CDR1 is SGHRS and CDR2 YFSETQ. Assay: immunoSEQ multiplex PCR; the TCRdb copy retains only in-frame clones and omits some. Of 15,000 to 20,000 clones in the sample, more than 80% were seen once. Sequenced material: CD8+ T cells from peripheral blood mononuclear cells, taken in the third trimester of pregnancy. The sequence was collected from a female donor in good health, enrolled as a control in a pregnancy study. V and J are TRBV5-1 and TRBJ2-1; no reliable D call. The CDR3 reads CASSFPDNEQFF. DNA of the CDR3: TGCGCCAGCAGCTTTCCCGACAATGAGCAGTTCTTC. The full variable domain, completed using reference TRBV5-1 and TRBJ2-1, is KAGVTQTPRYLIKTRGQQVTLSCSPISGHRSVSWYQQTPGQGLQFLFEYFSETQRNKGNFPGRFSGRQFSNSRSEMNVSTLELGDSALYLCASSFPDNEQFFGPGTRLTVL.